The 23 T cell receptor beta chains below were found in one sample sequenced in a study of T cells in Graves' hyperthyroidism and ophthalmopathy. The CDR3 regions of TCR beta were amplified from RNA transcripts. TCR CDR3 underwent first-round RT-PCR with the HTBI primer set. TCRdb analysed the multiplex PCR reads with MiXCR anew, one entry per CDR3 protein. The sample has approximately 360,000 distinct CDR3 sequences; roughly 14% are singletons. Sample: blood. These receptors were taken from a woman aged 18-35 years with Graves' hyperthyroidism that later progressed to Graves' ophthalmopathy.

The sample holds many counts of this clonotype. The CDR3 is CASSYSSRGNTGELFF. As DNA, the CDR3 is TGTGCCAGCAGTTACTCGAGCAGGGGGAACACCGGGGAGCTGTTTTTT. The chain couples TRBV6-5 to TRBJ2-2; perhaps TRBD1 as D (6 bases). Per the germline V gene, CDR1 is MNHEY and CDR2 is SVGAGI. The germline V and J ends were trimmed by 0 bases and 1 base, with 9 bases remaining between them. This CDR3 has 16 amino acids.

This clonotype was recorded at least ten times. The rearrangement uses TRBV7-8 and TRBJ2-1, with D tentatively TRBD1 (5 bases). Trimming cost V 0 bases and J 6 bases, with 12 bases left between them. The CDR3 is 15 amino acids. The V gene's germline CDR1 is SGHVS and CDR2 FQNEAQ. CDR3 protein: CASSLADIPPNEQFF. The CDR3 coding sequence is TGTGCCAGCAGCTTAGCGGACATCCCCCCCAATGAGCAGTTCTTC.

The chain carries TRBV5-1 and TRBJ1-6; D is undetermined. V lost 4 bases and J lost 4, with 12 bases in between. Germline CDR1 SGHRS, CDR2 YFSETQ. This CDR3 contains 15 residues. The CDR3 loop reads CASSPMTDYNSPLHF. The CDR3 region has the DNA TGCGCCAGCAGCCCTATGACGGATTATAATTCACCCCTCCACTTT.

This clonotype was counted at least ten times. For the CDR3, the DNA is TGTGCCAGCAGCAAACTAGCGGGAGGAAATGAGCAGTTCTTC. Residues: CASSKLAGGNEQFF. The rearrangement links TRBV3-1 to TRBJ2-1; 12 bases fit TRBD2. V lost 5 bases and J lost 7; bases outside the gene matches: 3. The CDR3 totals 14 residues. Germline-derived CDR1 and CDR2 are LGHDT and YNNKEL (reference sequence).

This rearrangement joins TRBV5-1 to TRBJ2-1, with a tentative D call TRBD1 (5 bases). The CDR3 sequence is 15 residues long. Trimming shortened V by 3 bases and J by 7 bases, and 17 bases separated the two germline ends. Germline loops: CDR1 SGHRS, CDR2 YFSETQ. The CDR3 DNA is TGCGCCAGCAGCTCTCAGGGTCGTGAGTGGAATGAGCAGTTCTTC. Amino acid sequence: CASSSQGREWNEQFF. The full variable domain, completed using reference TRBV5-1 and TRBJ2-1, is KAGVTQTPRYLIKTRGQQVTLSCSPISGHRSVSWYQQTPGQGLQFLFEYFSETQRNKGNFPGRFSGRQFSNSRSEMNVSTLELGDSALYLCASSSQGREWNEQFFGPGTRLTVL.

This clonotype was observed a few times. This chain connects TRBV7-9 to TRBJ1-5, with D unclear. Per the germline V gene, CDR1 is SEHNR and CDR2 is FQNEAQ (reference sequence). V lost 5 bases to trimming and J lost 9 bases, with 11 bases between them. The length of the CDR3 is 12 residues. DNA for the CDR3: TGTGCCAGCAGCCCGTCAGCGGGGCCCCAGCATTTT. The encoded protein is CASSPSAGPQHF.

This clonotype was observed many times. The CDR3 is CASSFKAGWYNEQFF. The CDR3 coding sequence is TGTGCCAGCAGTTTTAAGGCGGGATGGTACAATGAGCAGTTCTTC. This rearrangement joins TRBV28 to TRBJ2-1, with a possible D match to TRBD2 (6 bases). CDR3 size: 15 residues. The germline gives CDR1 MDHEN, CDR2 SYDVKM. V was clipped by 3 bases and J by 4 bases, with 13 bases between them.

This clonotype was picked up a small number of times. The V gene is TRBV5-1, the J gene TRBJ2-7; TRBD1 matches 8 bases. This CDR3 has 14 amino acids. V lost 4 bases, J lost 5 bases, and 8 bases stayed unmatched. Germline CDR1 reads SGHRS; CDR2 reads YFSETQ. The CDR3 DNA reads as TGCGCCAGCAGCCGCGGACAGGGTGACCACGAGCAGTACTTC. Amino acid sequence: CASSRGQGDHEQYF.

This clonotype was counted a few times. V and J are TRBV5-4 and TRBJ2-1; 11 nucleotides agree with TRBD2. The CDR3 is 15 residues long. Germline assignment: CDR1 SGHNT and CDR2 YYREEE (reference sequence). V was clipped by 4 bases and J by 7 bases; unmatched bases: 7. DNA of the CDR3: TGTGCCAGCAGCCTACGGACTAGCGGGTTTAATGAGCAGTTCTTC. This translates into CASSLRTSGFNEQFF.

This clonotype was recorded at least ten times. V and J are TRBV7-2 and TRBJ1-1; D is possibly TRBD1 (6 bases). The CDR3 loop spans 14 amino acids. CDR1 is SGHTA, CDR2 FQGNSA, per germline. The V end was cut by 6 bases, the J end by 0 bases, with 11 bases between. The CDR3 DNA sequence: TGTGCCAGCAGTATGTGGGGGCTGAACACTGAAGCTTTCTTT. Translation: CASSMWGLNTEAFF.

The J gene is TRBJ2-7, the V gene TRBV7-2; TRBD1 might be the D (5 bases). V shed 1 base and J shed 0 bases, with 19 bases lying between them. The germline gives CDR1 SGHTA, CDR2 FQGNSA. CDR3 length: 18 amino acids. The CDR3 sequence: CASSLVAFQGITSYEQYF. CDR3 nucleotides: TGTGCCAGCAGCTTAGTGGCCTTCCAGGGCATTACCTCCTACGAGCAGTACTTC. Full variable domain (outside the CDR3, taken from reference TRBV7-2 and TRBJ2-7): GAGVSQSPSNKVTEKGKDVELRCDPISGHTALYWYRQSLGQGLEFLIYFQGNSAPDKSGLPSDRFSAERTGGSVSTLTIQRTQQEDSAVYLCASSLVAFQGITSYEQYFGPGTRLTVT.

In its sample, this clonotype was seen many times. The rearrangement joins TRBV5-1 to TRBJ2-1, with a possible D match to TRBD2 (6 bases). Per germline, CDR1 SGHRS and CDR2 YFSETQ. The V end was cut by 0 bases, the J end by 8 bases, with 15 bases between. This CDR3 is built from 15 residues. The CDR3 DNA sequence: TGCGCCAGCAGCTTGGCGGCTAGCGATGTGGATGAGCAGTTCTTC. Residues: CASSLAASDVDEQFF.

This clonotype was observed at least ten times. The chain is built from TRBV2 and TRBJ2-2; D is perhaps TRBD2 (6 bases). The length of the CDR3 is 15 residues. V was pared by 8 bases and J by 0 bases, with 13 bases between. Germline V lookup: CDR1 SNHLY, CDR2 FYNNEI. CDR3 DNA: TGTGCCAGCCAAAGGGACTTCGCGAACACCGGGGAGCTGTTTTTT. It translates to CASQRDFANTGELFF.

This clonotype has at least ten counts. The genes are TRBV2 and TRBJ2-1, with D unclear. CDR3 size: 10 residues. Germline V lookup: CDR1 SNHLY, CDR2 FYNNEI. V lost 6 bases to trimming and J lost 6 bases, with 3 bases between them. CDR3 nucleotides: TGTGCCAGCAGGGCCAATGAGCAGTTCTTC. Residues: CASRANEQFF. The complete variable domain, with remaining parts taken from reference TRBV2 and TRBJ2-1, reads EPEVTQTPSHQVTQMGQEVILRCVPISNHLYFYWYRQILGQKVEFLVSFYNNEISEKSEIFDDQFSVERPDGSNFTLKIRSTKLEDSAMYFCASRANEQFFGPGTRLTVL.

The chain couples TRBV6-5 to TRBJ1-1; 7 nucleotides line up with TRBD1. Germline lookup yields CDR1 MNHEY and CDR2 SVGAGI. The CDR3 contains 14 residues. V shed 2 bases, J shed 4 bases, and the junction held 4 bases outside the gene matches. The CDR3 loop is CASSYGQAGTEAFF. DNA of the CDR3: TGTGCCAGCAGTTACGGACAGGCAGGCACTGAAGCTTTCTTT.

This clonotype showed up just a few times. This sequence joins TRBV30 and TRBJ2-7; 7 nucleotides align to TRBD2. The J segment lost 4 bases and the V segment lost 5 bases, leaving 8 bases of the junction unmatched. The germline CDR1 and CDR2 sequences are GTSNPN and SVGIG (reference sequence). This CDR3 is built from 13 residues. DNA for the CDR3: TGTGCCTGGTCCACGGGGGAGGGGTACGAGCAGTACTTC. Protein product: CAWSTGEGYEQYF.

This clonotype showed up many times. The chain couples TRBV5-8 to TRBJ2-6, with 12 bases lining up with TRBD1. Germline loops: CDR1 SGHTS, CDR2 YDEGEE. Germline trimming cut 5 bases from V and 4 bases from J; bases unmatched to any gene: 4. The CDR3 is made up of 16 amino acids. This chain's CDR3 is CASRGQGARGANVLTF. CDR3 in DNA: TGTGCCAGCAGGGGACAGGGGGCGCGCGGGGCCAACGTCCTGACTTTC. Complete variable domain (other parts from reference TRBV5-8 and TRBJ2-6): EAGVTQSPTHLIKTRGQQATLRCSPISGHTSVYWYQQALGLGLQFLLWYDEGEERNRGNFPPRFSGRQFPNYSSELNVNALELEDSALYLCASRGQGARGANVLTFGAGSRLTVL.

This rearrangement joins TRBV6-2 or TRBV6-3 to TRBJ1-2, with 11 bases identical to TRBD1. This CDR3 spans 14 amino acids. Germline CDR1 reads MNHEY; CDR2 reads SVGEGT. V shed 7 bases and J 4 bases; nucleotides not matched to a gene: 5. CDR3 coding DNA: TGTGCCAGCACCGCCGGGACAGGGGGCTATGGCTACACCTTC. This encodes CASTAGTGGYGYTF.

This clonotype was seen only a few times. This sequence joins TRBV5-1 and TRBJ2-6, with TRBD1 matching 8 bases. With 1 base clipped from V and 2 bases from J, the junction kept 8 bases outside the gene matches. The CDR3 runs 18 residues. In germline, CDR1 is SGHRS, CDR2 YFSETQ. For the CDR3, the DNA is TGCGCCAGCAGCTTGACAGGGGGACTGCAAGCTGGGGCCAACGTCCTGACTTTC. This sequence encodes CASSLTGGLQAGANVLTF. The variable domain in full, with the rest retrieved from reference TRBV5-1 and TRBJ2-6, is KAGVTQTPRYLIKTRGQQVTLSCSPISGHRSVSWYQQTPGQGLQFLFEYFSETQRNKGNFPGRFSGRQFSNSRSEMNVSTLELGDSALYLCASSLTGGLQAGANVLTFGAGSRLTVL.

This chain's CDR3 is CSVEGYQETQYF. CDR3 nucleotide sequence: TGCAGCGTTGAGGGGTACCAAGAGACCCAGTACTTC. The chain links TRBV29-1 to TRBJ2-5; D is unclear. Looked up from germline, CDR1 is SQVTM and CDR2 is ANQGSEA. The CDR3 covers 12 residues. The ends were cut back, 3 bases at V and 0 bases at J, with 5 bases in the middle.

This clonotype has at least ten counts. The chain combines TRBV24-1 with TRBJ2-1; 7 bases fit TRBD2. The V gene's germline CDR1 is KGHDR and CDR2 SFDVKD. Losses at the gene ends were 4 bases for V and 5 bases for J; bases not matched to a gene: 10. This CDR3 is built from 16 residues. The CDR3 DNA reads TGTGCCACCAGTGACACCAGCGGCCGGGGGGACAATGAGCAGTTCTTC. This encodes CATSDTSGRGDNEQFF.

This clonotype was found many times. The CDR3 DNA is TGTGCCAGCAGTGAACGGGCGGACAACTCTGGGGCCAACGTCCTGACTTTC. Translation: CASSERADNSGANVLTF. The rearrangement joins TRBV6-1 to TRBJ2-6, with a possible D match to TRBD1 (5 bases). CDR3 length: 17 amino acids. V dropped 2 bases and J dropped 0 bases, with 11 bases sitting between them. Germline CDR1 MNHNS, CDR2 SASEGT.

The genes are TRBV7-9 and TRBJ2-3; the D gene is possibly TRBD2 (6 bases). V was cut by 6 bases and J by 2 bases, with 15 bases left in between. The CDR3 sequence is 15 residues long. Germline V gene lookup returns CDR1 SEHNR and CDR2 FQNEAQ (reference sequence). The CDR3 bases are TGTGCCAGCAGTCGGGGAGGACTAATCACAGATACGCAGTATTTT. Encoded protein: CASSRGGLITDTQYF.